The 25 T cell receptor beta chains below come from one sample, sequenced in a study of response to subunit inactivated influenza vaccine. Each CDR3 protein is one row after TCRdb ran MiXCR on the RT-PCR reads. The repertoire holds about half a million distinct CDR3 sequences, with less than 30% as singletons. Material: CD4+ T cells sorted from PBMCs, obtained about 5 days after vaccination. The receptors come from a man between 45 and 60 years old who received an inactivated influenza vaccine.

V and J are TRBV5-1 and TRBJ2-3; 10 bases line up with TRBD2. Germline V gene data show CDR1 as SGHRS and CDR2 as YFSETQ. This CDR3 has 16 amino acids. Germline trimming cut 2 bases from V and 6 bases from J; bases unmatched to any gene: 9. The CDR3 loop is CASSFGPGLAFDTQYF. CDR3 sequence (DNA): TGCGCCAGCAGCTTCGGACCGGGACTAGCGTTTGATACGCAGTATTTT.

This clonotype was counted a few times. The V and J genes are TRBV29-1 and TRBJ2-5, with a weak D call TRBD1 (6 bases). CDR3 size: 11 residues. V dropped 4 bases and J dropped 5 bases, with 8 bases sitting between them. The germline CDR1 and CDR2 sequences are SQVTM and ANQGSEA. The CDR3 loop is CSVAGVETQYF. The CDR3 DNA follows: TGCAGCGTTGCAGGGGTGGAGACCCAGTACTTC.

The chain is built from TRBV12-3 or TRBV12-4 and TRBJ2-2, with 8 bases fitting TRBD2. Trimming removed 6 bases from V and 6 bases from J; junction bases left unmatched: 9. This CDR3 has 15 residues. CDR3 sequence: CASRLTSAGAGELFF. Here the CDR3 DNA reads TGTGCCAGCAGACTAACCTCAGCGGGGGCCGGGGAGCTGTTTTTT.

This clonotype was counted a few times. V usage is TRBV4-1 and J usage is TRBJ1-2, with D perhaps TRBD1 (6 bases). The ends were cut back, 2 bases at V and 4 bases at J, with 11 bases in the middle. The V gene's germline CDR1 is MGHRA and CDR2 YSYEKL. The CDR3 extends over 14 amino acids. The CDR3 DNA sequence: TGCGCCAGCAGCCAACAACAGGGACTCTATGGCTACACCTTC. It specifies CASSQQQGLYGYTF.

This chain uses TRBV24-1 with TRBJ2-1; TRBD1 might be the D (6 bases). Germline lookup yields CDR1 KGHDR and CDR2 SFDVKD. The V end lost 3 bases, the J end lost 1 base, and 15 bases lay between the germline ends. The CDR3 totals 17 residues. The CDR3 DNA is TGTGCCACCAGTGATCCATCACAGGGACGGTCCTACAATGAGCAGTTCTTC. Its translation: CATSDPSQGRSYNEQFF.

In this sample, this clonotype turned up many times. The genes are TRBV5-1 and TRBJ1-1, with a tentative D call TRBD1 (5 bases). Germline-derived CDR1 and CDR2 are SGHRS and YFSETQ. CDR3 length equals 14 residues. Trimming shortened V by 1 base and J by 4 bases, and 11 bases separated the two germline ends. The CDR3 sequence is CASSLYRGGTEAFF. The CDR3 bases are TGCGCCAGCAGCTTGTATAGGGGCGGCACTGAAGCTTTCTTT.

The chain recombines TRBV7-9 with TRBJ2-7; D may match TRBD1 or TRBD2 (5 bases each). Germline V CDR1 and CDR2: SEHNR, FQNEAQ (reference sequence). The CDR3 sequence is 13 residues long. V lost 1 base and J lost 6, with 10 bases in between. Written as DNA, the CDR3 is TGTGCCAGCAGCTTAGACGAGGGGTCCGAGCAGTACTTC. The encoded protein is CASSLDEGSEQYF.

This clonotype has more than one count but fewer than ten. This chain joins TRBV2 and TRBJ2-5; 8 bases are a match to TRBD1. Trimming at V came to 4 bases and at J to 5 bases, leaving 6 bases not matched to a gene. CDR3 length: 14 residues. Germline values: CDR1 SNHLY, CDR2 FYNNEI. CDR3 sequence: CASSGQGWGETQYF. The CDR3 DNA follows: TGTGCCAGCAGTGGACAGGGGTGGGGCGAGACCCAGTACTTC.

This chain uses TRBV24-1 with TRBJ2-5; D uncertain. Germline V gives CDR1 KGHDR, CDR2 SFDVKD. The CDR3 sequence is 13 residues long. Trimming took 2 bases from V and 5 from J, leaving 8 bases between them. This CDR3 reads CATSDSVLETQYF. The CDR3 nucleotides are TGTGCCACCAGTGATTCGGTGCTGGAGACCCAGTACTTC.

This clonotype was picked up a small number of times. This chain's CDR3 is CASSQLAEAFF. The CDR3 DNA reads TGTGCCAGCAGCCAACTCGCTGAAGCTTTCTTT. This chain connects TRBV3-1 to TRBJ1-1, with no clear D. The length of the CDR3 is 11 residues. The ends were cut back, 2 bases at V and 6 bases at J, with 4 bases in the middle. Germline loops: CDR1 LGHDT, CDR2 YNNKEL (reference sequence).

This chain connects TRBV7-2 to TRBJ2-7, with TRBD2 matching 9 bases. V was pared by 2 bases and J by 6 bases, with 5 bases of the junction left unmatched. The CDR3 contains 14 residues. Germline CDR1 SGHTA, CDR2 FQGNSA. The CDR3: CASSLSGLAPEQYF. CDR3 coding DNA: TGTGCCAGCAGCTTATCGGGACTAGCTCCCGAGCAGTACTTC.

This clonotype turned up a few times. The chain has TRBV18 and TRBJ1-1; perhaps TRBD1 as D (6 bases). The CDR3 contains 16 residues. Trimming removed 5 bases from V and 1 base from J, with 17 bases in between. CDR1 is KGHSH, CDR2 LQKENI, per germline. CDR3 region: CASSRNQGRGNTEAFF. Written as DNA, the CDR3 is TGTGCCAGCTCAAGAAACCAGGGGCGAGGGAACACTGAAGCTTTCTTT.

This clonotype has only a few counts. J is TRBJ2-1 and V is TRBV9; 8 bases line up with TRBD2. From germline, CDR1 is SGDLS and CDR2 YYNGEE. Trimming at V came to 4 bases and at J to 9 bases, leaving 12 bases not matched to a gene. This CDR3 has 15 residues. CDR3 amino acids: CASSPLSGGRSEQFF. The CDR3 nucleotides read TGTGCCAGCAGCCCCCTAAGCGGCGGGAGGAGTGAGCAGTTCTTC. Combining the CDR3 with reference TRBV9 and TRBJ2-1 gives the whole variable domain DSGVTQTPKHLITATGQRVTLRCSPRSGDLSVYWYQQSLDQGLQFLIQYYNGEERAKGNILERFSAQQFPDLHSELNLSSLELGDSALYFCASSPLSGGRSEQFFGPGTRLTVL.

The chain links TRBV7-8 to TRBJ2-7; unclear D gene. This CDR3 has 14 amino acids. The V end was cut by 1 base, the J end by 3 bases, with 10 bases between. CDR1 is SGHVS, CDR2 FQNEAQ, per germline. CDR3 protein: CASSLGWSLYEQYF. CDR3 coding DNA: TGTGCCAGCAGCTTAGGATGGAGCCTCTACGAGCAGTACTTC.

V gene TRBV3-1 combines with J gene TRBJ2-2, with TRBD1 as a possible D gene (6 bases). Germline V gives CDR1 LGHDT, CDR2 YNNKEL (reference sequence). This CDR3 has 17 amino acids. The CDR3 protein is CTRWLREKQGVTGELFF. For the CDR3, the DNA is TGTACCCGCTGGCTAAGGGAAAAACAGGGAGTTACCGGGGAGCTGTTTTTT.

This clonotype has just a few counts. The chain uses TRBV10-3 and TRBJ2-7; tentative D call: TRBD1 (6 bases). The CDR3 has 14 residues. Germline V CDR1 and CDR2: ENHRY, SYGVKD. With 2 bases removed from V and 2 bases from J, the gap between germline ends came to 10 bases. CDR3: CAISEMDRTYEQYF. The CDR3 region has the DNA TGTGCCATCAGTGAGATGGACAGAACCTACGAGCAGTACTTC.

The chain links TRBV20-1 to TRBJ2-3; no reliable D call. Per germline, CDR1 DFQATT and CDR2 SNEGSKA (reference sequence). V lost 6 bases to trimming and J lost 0 bases, with 10 bases between them. The CDR3 extends over 13 amino acids. CDR3 loop: CSAPGLSTDTQYF. In nucleotides, the CDR3 is TGCAGTGCCCCCGGGCTTAGCACAGATACGCAGTATTTT.

The DNA of the CDR3 is TGTGCCAGCAACCGGTACACCGGGGAGCTGTTTTTT. Amino acids: CASNRYTGELFF. V is TRBV6-6 and J is TRBJ2-2; D is unresolved. The CDR3 is 12 amino acids. Looked up from germline, CDR1 is MNHNY and CDR2 is SVGAGI (reference sequence). V lost 7 bases, J lost 3 bases, and 6 bases lay in between.

The CDR3 loop reads CASSQDQGSYEQYF. In DNA form, the CDR3 reads TGTGCCAGCAGCCAAGATCAGGGCAGCTACGAGCAGTACTTC. The chain employs TRBV4-2 and TRBJ2-7, with D possibly matching TRBD1 (5 bases). Trimming removed 0 bases at V and 3 bases at J, with 9 bases between. Looked up from germline, CDR1 is LGHNA and CDR2 is YNFKEQ. The CDR3 is 14 amino acids.

The gene calls are TRBV28 and TRBJ2-7, with 9 bases fitting TRBD2. This CDR3 has 15 residues. Per the germline V gene, CDR1 is MDHEN and CDR2 is SYDVKM. Unmatched junction bases numbered 11, after V lost 6 bases and J lost 5 bases. CDR3 sequence (DNA): TGTGCCAGCAGATTTAGCGGGAGCGGGAGCGACGAGCAGTACTTC. It encodes CASRFSGSGSDEQYF.

CDR3 amino acids: CASSYPGTSNYEQYF. The CDR3, as DNA: TGTGCCAGCAGTTACCCCGGGACTAGCAACTACGAGCAGTACTTC. V gene TRBV6-5 combines with J gene TRBJ2-7; 9 positions match TRBD2. Germline values: CDR1 MNHEY, CDR2 SVGAGI. CDR3 size: 15 residues. Unmatched junction bases numbered 5, after V lost 2 bases and J lost 3 bases.

This chain connects TRBV7-2 to TRBJ1-2; the match to TRBD1 covers 10 bases. This CDR3 is built from 14 residues. Trimming removed 6 bases from V and 3 bases from J; junction bases left unmatched: 4. Germline assignment: CDR1 SGHTA and CDR2 FQGNSA. CDR3 nucleotide sequence: TGTGCCAGCAGTCAGGACAGGGGGGACTATGGCTACACCTTC. Translated: CASSQDRGDYGYTF.

This clonotype was picked up many times. V is TRBV12-3 or TRBV12-4 and J is TRBJ2-7; 8 positions agree with TRBD1. CDR3 length: 14 residues. The ends lost 2 bases at V and 4 bases at J; junction bases unmatched: 4. The CDR3 coding sequence is TGTGCCAGCAGTTTATACAGGGGGAGGTACGAGCAGTACTTC. This translates into CASSLYRGRYEQYF.

This sequence joins TRBV6-2 or TRBV6-3 and TRBJ2-7, with 8 positions matching TRBD1. Germline V lookup: CDR1 MNHEY, CDR2 SVGEGT. The trim removed 10 bases at V and 11 bases at J, leaving 10 bases unmatched. The CDR3 totals 11 residues. As DNA, the CDR3 is TGTGCCACGACACAGGGGGTGGAGGAGTACTTC. Residues: CATTQGVEEYF.

The V call is TRBV20-1, the J call TRBJ1-2, with D possibly matching TRBD1 (6 bases). Germline V CDR1 and CDR2: DFQATT, SNEGSKA (reference sequence). The CDR3 extends over 12 amino acids. V was pared by 6 bases and J by 2 bases, with 10 bases between. The CDR3, as DNA: TGCAGTGCAACAGGGCACAACTATGGCTACACCTTC. Its protein is CSATGHNYGYTF.